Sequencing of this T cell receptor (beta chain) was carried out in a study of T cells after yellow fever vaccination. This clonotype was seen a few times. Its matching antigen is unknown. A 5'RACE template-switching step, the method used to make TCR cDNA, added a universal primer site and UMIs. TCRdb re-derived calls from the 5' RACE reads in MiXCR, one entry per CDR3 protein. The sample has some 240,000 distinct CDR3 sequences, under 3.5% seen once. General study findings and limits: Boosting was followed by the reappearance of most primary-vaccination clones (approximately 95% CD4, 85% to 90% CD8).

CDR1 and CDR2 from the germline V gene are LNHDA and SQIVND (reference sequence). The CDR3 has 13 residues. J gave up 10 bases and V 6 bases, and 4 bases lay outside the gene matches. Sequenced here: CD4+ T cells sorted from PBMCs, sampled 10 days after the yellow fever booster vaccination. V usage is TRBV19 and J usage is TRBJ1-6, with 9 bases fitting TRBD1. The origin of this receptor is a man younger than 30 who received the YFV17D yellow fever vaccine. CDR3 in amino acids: CASSTDRGSPLHF. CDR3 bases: TGTGCCAGTAGCACAGACAGGGGGTCACCCCTCCACTTT.